This TCR beta chain was sequenced during a study of T cell responses to AZD1222 COVID-19 vaccine. Study results and caveats: Clonal diversity may have been underestimated in mostly white British donors.

Using immunoSEQ multiplex PCR, the repertoire was profiled, and TCRdb retains in-frame clones only, with some absent. The sample includes 90,000 to 95,000 clones, over 75% seen only once; the top ten take roughly a fifth. As to this clone: The antigen remains undetermined.

The V end was cut by 6 bases, the J end by 1 base, with 9 bases between. The CDR3 runs to 13 residues. The sequence was obtained from an adult in good health. This chain links TRBV12-3 or TRBV12-4 with TRBJ1-1; possibly TRBD1 for D (5 bases). The specimen comprised peripheral blood, sampled on day 0 of AZD1222 vaccination. In nucleotides, the CDR3 is TGTGCCAGCAGCAGGGTAGCGAACACTGAAGCTTTCTTT. Encoded protein: CASSRVANTEAFF.